This T cell receptor (beta chain) derives from a study of CD8 T cells in Susac syndrome. A quantity of about 0.45 to 1 ug RNA underwent reverse transcription using random hexamers. Via MiXCR, TCRdb re-called the immunoSEQ multiplex PCR reads, giving one row per CDR3 protein. This sample carries 250,000 to 300,000 distinct CDR3 sequences, over 75% of them seen once, and the ten largest clones take 0.18%. Germline CDR1 is SGDLS and CDR2 is YYNGEE. Trimming took 3 bases from V and 4 from J, leaving 17 bases between them. CDR3 length equals 16 residues. The chain is built from TRBV9 and TRBJ2-1, with D tentatively TRBD2 (6 bases). Sequencing used CD8+ T cells from PBMCs. This TCR was sampled from a human donor with multiple sclerosis. The CDR3 DNA sequence: TGTGCCAGCAGCGGGAGATCGCAGGGACTGTACAATGAGCAGTTCTTC. This gives the protein CASSGRSQGLYNEQFF. The full variable domain, with the rest looked up from reference TRBV9 and TRBJ2-1, is DSGVTQTPKHLITATGQRVTLRCSPRSGDLSVYWYQQSLDQGLQFLIQYYNGEERAKGNILERFSAQQFPDLHSELNLSSLELGDSALYFCASSGRSQGLYNEQFFGPGTRLTVL.